This T cell receptor (beta chain) was retrieved from a study of blood T cell repertoires in COVID-19. In the authors' workflow: Estimation of nucleated cell counts relied on the amplification of reference gene primers. TCRdb's copy holds only in-frame clones and misses some; the assay was immunoSEQ multiplex PCR. V and J calls plus clone size are reproduced from that table; the DNA served to infer D and trimming. The repertoire holds under 200,000 clones, about 74% seen once, with approximately 8% in the top ten. Unmatched junction bases numbered 8, after V lost 6 bases and J lost 4 bases. The CDR3 loop spans 15 amino acids. CDR1 is MDHEN, CDR2 SYDVKM, per germline.

The V and J genes are TRBV28 and TRBJ1-1; 10 nucleotides line up with TRBD1. The sequencing input was peripheral blood. This TCR was recovered from a man in his fifties or sixties with acute or convalescent COVID-19. CDR3 loop: CASSTRGTGVTEAFF. CDR3 in DNA: TGTGCCAGCAGCACGCGGGGGACAGGGGTCACTGAAGCTTTCTTT.